The 20 T cell receptor beta chains listed next were all sequenced from one sample in a study of vaccination effects on CD4 cells after COVID-19. Antigen specificity for these receptors is unknown. Using viral peptide pools, the ViraFEST assay grew out antigen-specific CD4+ T cells prior to sequencing. Subsequent to less than 13 days of culture, CD4+ T cells were isolated. Testing of the vaccine recipients showed negative nucleocapsid antibodies and no prior SARS-CoV-2 infection. Clones were sequenced by immunoSEQ multiplex PCR, and TCRdb holds only the in-frame ones, with some missing. This sample has under 75,000 clones, with 80% found just once. The sequenced sample was CD4+ T cells from PBMCs cultured with SARS-CoV-2 spike peptides, obtained before COVID-19 vaccination. The receptors were sampled from a human donor who received a COVID-19 vaccine.

The chain couples TRBV5-1 to TRBJ1-1; D uncertain. V was trimmed by 0 bases and J by 0 bases, leaving 6 bases between them. Germline values: CDR1 SGHRS, CDR2 YFSETQ. The CDR3 spans 14 residues. The CDR3, as DNA: TGCGCCAGCAGCTTGGTAGTGTTGAACACTGAAGCTTTCTTT. Amino acid sequence: CASSLVVLNTEAFF.

The genes are TRBV5-5 and TRBJ1-2, with TRBD1 identical over 8 bases. CDR1 SGHKS and CDR2 YYEKEE come from the germline V gene (reference sequence). The CDR3 contains 14 residues. The V and J ends lost 4 bases and 4 bases, in that order; junction bases with no gene match: 6. The CDR3 here is CASSPDRDAYGYTF. DNA of the CDR3: TGTGCCAGCAGCCCGGACAGGGATGCCTATGGCTACACCTTC.

The genes are TRBV7-9 and TRBJ1-1; no reliable D call. This CDR3 spans 13 amino acids. Deletions cut 5 bases from V and 3 bases from J, with 10 bases between. Germline V gene sequence: CDR1 SEHNR, CDR2 FQNEAQ (reference sequence). CDR3 in amino acids: CASSTLGDTEAFF. In DNA form, the CDR3 reads TGTGCCAGCAGCACACTCGGCGACACTGAAGCTTTCTTT.

The gene calls are TRBV10-2 and TRBJ2-6; either TRBD1 or TRBD2 may supply D (7 bases each). The CDR3 contains 18 residues. Germline V CDR1 and CDR2: WSHSY, SAAADI. Trimming stripped 6 bases from V and 0 bases from J, with 18 bases between. The CDR3 sequence: CASRPTGRGISGANVLTF. The CDR3 DNA reads as TGCGCCAGCAGACCGACAGGGAGGGGCATCTCTGGGGCCAACGTCCTGACTTTC.

This clone was seen only once. The gene calls are TRBV15 and TRBJ2-7; the D gene is possibly TRBD2 (7 bases). The CDR3 totals 13 residues. V was shortened by 1 base and J by 6 bases, with 10 bases between the two germline ends. The germline gives CDR1 LNHNV, CDR2 YYDKDF (reference sequence). The CDR3 reads CATSRGEGGEQYV. The CDR3 DNA follows: TGTGCCACCAGCAGAGGGGAGGGGGGCGAGCAGTACGTC.

The genes are TRBV5-5 and TRBJ1-6, with a weak D call TRBD1 (6 bases). The CDR3 totals 18 residues. Looked up from germline, CDR1 is SGHKS and CDR2 is YYEKEE (reference sequence). The germline V and J ends were trimmed by 3 bases and 6 bases, with 22 bases remaining between them. CDR3: CASSYARTSGAVNSPLHF. The CDR3 nucleotides read TGTGCCAGCAGCTACGCCAGAACCTCAGGGGCTGTTAATTCACCCCTCCACTTT.

The V and J genes are TRBV6-4 and TRBJ1-2, with D unresolved. The CDR3 loop spans 13 amino acids. The V end lost 4 bases, the J end lost 2 bases, and 8 bases lay between the germline ends. Germline CDR1 MRHNA, CDR2 SNTAGT. This chain's CDR3 is CASSVDGNYGYTF. CDR3 nucleotides: TGTGCCAGCAGTGTGGACGGAAACTATGGCTACACCTTC.

The chain couples TRBV3-1 (or the pseudogene TRBV3-2) to TRBJ1-4; no firm D call. This CDR3 is 18 amino acids long. Germline V CDR1 and CDR2: LGHDT, YNNKEL (reference sequence). V lost 4 bases and J lost 8, with 26 bases in between. As DNA, the CDR3 is TGTGCCAGCAGCCGTCTCGTGGGTTGGGAAGGGTCCGGGGAAAAACTGTTTTTT. Protein: CASSRLVGWEGSGEKLFF.

The CDR3 sequence is CASSLEVGGGQPQHF. CDR3 DNA sequence: TGTGCCAGCAGCTTAGAGGTCGGGGGCGGACAGCCCCAGCATTTT. The chain links TRBV7-8 to TRBJ1-5, with a tentative D call TRBD1 (6 bases). Germline CDR1 reads SGHVS; CDR2 reads FQNEAQ. The CDR3 has 15 amino acids. With 1 base removed from V and 7 bases from J, the gap between germline ends came to 14 bases.

The V call is TRBV10-1, the J call TRBJ2-5, with TRBD1 as a possible D gene (5 bases). V was clipped by 4 bases and J by 7 bases, with 22 bases between them. The CDR3 runs 16 residues. Germline loops: CDR1 WNHNN, CDR2 SYGVQD (reference sequence). The CDR3 nucleotides read TGCGCCAGCAGTGCCAACGGACAAGGTTTGGTTGGGACCCAGTACTTC. It yields the protein CASSANGQGLVGTQYF.

V is TRBV7-8 and J is TRBJ1-5, with D hard to call. CDR3 length: 13 amino acids. Deletions cut 3 bases from V and 2 bases from J, with 5 bases between. Germline V lookup: CDR1 SGHVS, CDR2 FQNEAQ. CDR3 DNA sequence: TGTGCCAGCAGCTTTGGGGGCAATCAGCCCCAGCATTTT. Protein: CASSFGGNQPQHF.

The chain uses TRBV6-1 and TRBJ2-3, with 8 bases fitting TRBD2. V gave up 0 bases and J gave up 5 bases; unmatched junction bases: 13. This CDR3 spans 18 amino acids. The germline V gene has CDR1 MNHNS and CDR2 SASEGT. CDR3 bases: TGTGCCAGCAGTGAAGCGGGATCCCGGGGGGGCCTGGTAGATACGCAGTATTTT. The encoded protein is CASSEAGSRGGLVDTQYF.

V usage is TRBV19 and J usage is TRBJ2-1, with 10 bases identical to TRBD1. Germline trimming cut 5 bases from V and 6 bases from J; bases unmatched to any gene: 10. This CDR3 is built from 16 residues. Germline V gives CDR1 LNHDA, CDR2 SQIVND (reference sequence). CDR3 bases: TGTGCCAGTAGTCCTCTGGACAGGGGGTGGATCAATGAGCAGTTCTTC. This encodes CASSPLDRGWINEQFF.

The V call is TRBV7-9, the J call TRBJ2-3, with TRBD2 as a possible D gene (7 bases). With 1 base removed from V and 4 bases from J, the gap between germline ends came to 15 bases. CDR1 is SEHNR, CDR2 FQNEAQ, per germline (reference sequence). This CDR3 is built from 16 residues. Here the CDR3 reads CASSLVGGGLPDTQYF. As DNA, the CDR3 is TGTGCCAGCAGCTTAGTGGGGGGGGGCCTCCCAGATACGCAGTATTTT.

The V call is TRBV18, the J call TRBJ1-6, with a possible D match to TRBD1 (6 bases). This CDR3 has 15 amino acids. Trimming left V 1 base short and J 7 bases short, with 11 bases between. Germline V lookup: CDR1 KGHSH, CDR2 LQKENI. CDR3 sequence reads: CASSPLGAQNSPLHF. The CDR3 DNA reads as TGTGCCAGCTCACCACTGGGGGCACAGAATTCACCCCTCCACTTT.

There are a few counts of this clone. The rearrangement joins TRBV11-2 to TRBJ2-1; 15 nucleotides agree with TRBD2. Trimming cost V 5 bases and J 5 bases; bases outside gene matches: 10. The CDR3 length is 18 residues. Germline CDR1 reads SGHAT; CDR2 reads FQNNGV. CDR3 sequence: CASSMGLAGGPANNEQFF. The CDR3 DNA reads as TGTGCCAGCAGCATGGGACTAGCGGGGGGCCCGGCAAACAATGAGCAGTTCTTC.

The genes are TRBV5-8 and TRBJ2-5; unclear D gene. The CDR3 is made up of 14 amino acids. Trimming removed 2 bases from V and 0 bases from J, with 8 bases in between. Germline V gene data show CDR1 as SGHTS and CDR2 as YDEGEE. CDR3 coding DNA: TGTGCCAGCAGCTTTCAAGACGACCAAGAGACCCAGTACTTC. This encodes CASSFQDDQETQYF. Supplemented by reference TRBV5-8 and TRBJ2-5, the full variable domain reads EAGVTQSPTHLIKTRGQQATLRCSPISGHTSVYWYQQALGLGLQFLLWYDEGEERNRGNFPPRFSGRQFPNYSSELNVNALELEDSALYLCASSFQDDQETQYFGPGTRLLVL.

The rearrangement links TRBV21-1 to TRBJ2-4; the table names TRBD1, a call not compared with the DNA. TRBV21-1 is an annotated pseudogene. CDR3 length: 17 residues. CDR3: CASSKETGSVAKNIQYF. The CDR3 nucleotides read TGTGCCAGCAGCAAGGAGACAGGTAGTGTCGCCAAAAACATTCAGTACTTC.

V gene TRBV7-2 combines with J gene TRBJ2-1; 10 bases fit TRBD2. The CDR3 is made up of 16 amino acids. V dropped 5 bases and J dropped 4; count of bases not matched to a gene: 8. CDR1 SGHTA and CDR2 FQGNSA come from the germline V gene. CDR3 residues: CASSVRPSGGYNEQFF. The CDR3 DNA follows: TGTGCCAGCAGCGTACGTCCTAGCGGGGGATACAATGAGCAGTTCTTC.

This rearrangement joins TRBV18 to TRBJ1-4, with a tentative D call TRBD1 (5 bases). Germline V gives CDR1 KGHSH, CDR2 LQKENI. V dropped 5 bases and J dropped 4 bases, with 17 bases sitting between them. The CDR3 totals 16 residues. The CDR3 loop is CASSATDSHFNEKLFF. CDR3 DNA sequence: TGTGCCAGCTCAGCCACCGACAGCCACTTTAATGAAAAACTGTTTTTT.